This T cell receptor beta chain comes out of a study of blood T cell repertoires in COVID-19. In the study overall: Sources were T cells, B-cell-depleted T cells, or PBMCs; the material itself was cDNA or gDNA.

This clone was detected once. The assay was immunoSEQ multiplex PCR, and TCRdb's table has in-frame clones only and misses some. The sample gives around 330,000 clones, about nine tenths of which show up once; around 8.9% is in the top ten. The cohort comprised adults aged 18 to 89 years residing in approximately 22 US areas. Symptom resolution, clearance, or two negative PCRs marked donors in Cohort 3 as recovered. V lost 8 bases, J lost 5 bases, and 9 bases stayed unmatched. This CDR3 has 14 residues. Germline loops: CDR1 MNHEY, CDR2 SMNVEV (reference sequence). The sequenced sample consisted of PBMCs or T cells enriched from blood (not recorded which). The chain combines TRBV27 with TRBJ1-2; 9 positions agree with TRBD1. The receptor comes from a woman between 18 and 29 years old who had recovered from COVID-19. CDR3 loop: CASGITGTGYGYTF. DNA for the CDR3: TGTGCCAGCGGAATAACCGGGACAGGGTATGGCTACACCTTC.